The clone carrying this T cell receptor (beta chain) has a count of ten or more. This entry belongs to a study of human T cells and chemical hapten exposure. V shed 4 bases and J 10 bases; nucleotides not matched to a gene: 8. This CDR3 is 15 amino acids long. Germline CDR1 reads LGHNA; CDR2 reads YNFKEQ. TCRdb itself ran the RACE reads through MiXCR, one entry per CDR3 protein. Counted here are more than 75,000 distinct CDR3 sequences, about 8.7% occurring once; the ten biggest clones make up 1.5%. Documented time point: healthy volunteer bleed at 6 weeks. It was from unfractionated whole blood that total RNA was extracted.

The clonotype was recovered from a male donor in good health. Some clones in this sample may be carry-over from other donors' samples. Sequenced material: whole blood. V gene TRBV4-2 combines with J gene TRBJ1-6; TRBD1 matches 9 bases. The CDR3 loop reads CASSPDRDRESPLHF. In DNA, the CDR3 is TGTGCCAGCAGCCCTGACCGGGACAGGGAGTCACCCCTCCACTTT.